A selection of T cell receptor beta chains follows, all from one sample in a study of blood T cells in healthy people across ages. TCRdb itself ran the 5' RACE reads through MiXCR, one entry per CDR3 protein. The table records 1.6 million or so distinct CDR3 sequences, around 35% of them present only once. Source material: blood. These receptors were taken from a woman aged 25 to 39 in good health. CDR3s include the opening cysteine and the closing phenylalanine or tryptophan. Each record gives: CDR3 protein, CDR3 DNA, D gene, V gene, J gene, clone size. The D gene is left open where the match is weak. A row's size may be missing; if present it is once, few, many or a size class.

CDR3: CASSPFFDRGDETQYF
DNA: TGCGCCAGCAGCCCTTTTTTTGACAGGGGAGATGAGACCCAGTACTTC
D: TRBD1
V: TRBV5-1
J: TRBJ2-5
size: .

CDR3: CASSPQQAPYGQYF
DNA: TGTGCCAGCTCACCGCAACAGGCTCCCTACGGGCAGTACTTC
D: .
V: TRBV18
J: TRBJ2-4
size: .

CDR3: CAIRDGREDEQFF
DNA: TGTGCCATCAGGGATGGGAGAGAGGATGAGCAGTTCTTC
D: .
V: TRBV10-3
J: TRBJ2-1
size: .

CDR3: CAIDRGSQPQHF
DNA: TGTGCCATCGACAGGGGATCTCAGCCCCAGCATTTT
D: TRBD1
V: TRBV6-5
J: TRBJ1-5
size: .

CDR3: CASSLDIASVDTQYF
DNA: TGTGCCAGCAGCTTAGATATTGCTAGCGTTGATACGCAGTATTTT
D: .
V: TRBV11-2
J: TRBJ2-3
size: .

CDR3: CASSLADNSNQPQHF
DNA: TGTGCCAGCAGTTTAGCAGATAATAGCAATCAGCCCCAGCATTTT
D: .
V: TRBV27
J: TRBJ1-5
size: few

CDR3: CASSQGLADNEQFF
DNA: TGTGCCAGCAGCCAAGGTCTAGCGGACAATGAGCAGTTCTTC
D: TRBD2
V: TRBV4-1
J: TRBJ2-1
size: few

CDR3: CASSTAEGSTDTQYF
DNA: TGTGCCAGCAGCACAGCGGAGGGGAGCACAGATACGCAGTATTTT
D: .
V: TRBV27
J: TRBJ2-3
size: .

CDR3: CASSSRTGELFF
DNA: TGTGCCAGCAGCTCGCGTACCGGGGAGCTGTTTTTT
D: .
V: TRBV9
J: TRBJ2-2
size: few

CDR3: CSVEGGRLHTDTQYF
DNA: TGCAGCGTTGAGGGAGGGCGACTACACACAGATACGCAGTATTTT
D: TRBD2
V: TRBV29-1
J: TRBJ2-3
size: .

CDR3: CASTGGQGAKDTF
DNA: TGTGCCAGCACCGGGGGGCAGGGGGCGAAGGACACCTTC
D: TRBD1
V: TRBV28
J: TRBJ1-2
size: once

CDR3: CSASRSPYPFDEQFF
DNA: TGCAGTGCTAGTAGGTCCCCCTACCCTTTCGATGAGCAGTTCTTC
D: .
V: TRBV20-1
J: TRBJ2-1
size: once

CDR3: CASSDQGDGTEAFF
DNA: TGTGCCAGCAGCGACCAGGGGGACGGCACTGAAGCTTTCTTT
D: TRBD1
V: TRBV7-9
J: TRBJ1-1
size: once

CDR3: CSVGGPGLTDTQYF
DNA: TGCAGCGTAGGGGGCCCGGGCCTCACAGATACGCAGTATTTT
D: TRBD1
V: TRBV29-1
J: TRBJ2-3
size: .

CDR3: CATSRPEREGDKNIQYF
DNA: TGTGCCACCAGCAGGCCTGAGCGGGAGGGAGATAAAAACATTCAGTACTTC
D: TRBD2
V: TRBV15
J: TRBJ2-4
size: .

CDR3: CAWSQGGGAYEQYF
DNA: TGTGCCTGGAGCCAAGGAGGAGGGGCCTACGAGCAGTACTTC
D: .
V: TRBV30
J: TRBJ2-7
size: few

CDR3: CASSSRHRDRAPIYGYTF
DNA: TGTGCCAGCAGCTCGAGACACCGGGACAGGGCTCCGATTTATGGCTACACCTTC
D: TRBD1
V: TRBV5-6
J: TRBJ1-2
size: few

CDR3: CASRRVGAGANVLTF
DNA: TGTGCCAGCAGAAGGGTGGGGGCTGGGGCCAACGTCCTGACTTTC
D: .
V: TRBV27
J: TRBJ2-6
size: few

CDR3: CAGSLGTGGSGEQYF
DNA: TGTGCCGGCAGTTTAGGGACAGGGGGTTCAGGCGAGCAGTACTTC
D: TRBD1
V: TRBV12-3/TRBV12-4
J: TRBJ2-7
size: .

CDR3: CASSDLVTYEQYF
DNA: TGTGCCAGCAGTGACCTGGTGACCTACGAGCAGTACTTC
D: .
V: TRBV6-1
J: TRBJ2-7
size: many

CDR3: CASSQDDGSPLHF
DNA: TGCGCCAGCAGCCAAGATGATGGATCACCCCTCCACTTT
D: .
V: TRBV4-1
J: TRBJ1-6
size: few

CDR3: CASSYLETQYF
DNA: TGTGCCAGCAGTTATCTTGAGACCCAGTACTTC
D: .
V: TRBV6-6
J: TRBJ2-5
size: many

CDR3: CASSQDRVSLGAFF
DNA: TGCGCCAGCAGCCAAGATAGAGTGAGCCTCGGAGCTTTCTTT
D: .
V: TRBV4-1
J: TRBJ1-1
size: .

CDR3: CASSLGREGYNEQFF
DNA: TGCGCCAGCAGCTTGGGGCGGGAGGGATACAATGAGCAGTTCTTC
D: TRBD2
V: TRBV5-1
J: TRBJ2-1
size: .

CDR3: CASSPKGNEQFF
DNA: TGTGCCAGCAGCCCCAAAGGCAATGAGCAGTTCTTC
D: .
V: TRBV18
J: TRBJ2-1
size: few

CDR3: CSARDTSGGDEQFF
DNA: TGCAGTGCTAGGGATACTAGCGGTGGGGATGAGCAGTTCTTC
D: TRBD2
V: TRBV20-1
J: TRBJ2-1
size: few

CDR3: CASSLVTNYGYTF
DNA: TGTGCCAGCAGTTTAGTCACCAACTATGGCTACACCTTC
D: .
V: TRBV12-3/TRBV12-4
J: TRBJ1-2
size: many

CDR3: CASSLGSVAAKHYEQYF
DNA: TGTGCCAGCAGCTTAGGGTCCGTGGCAGCCAAACACTACGAGCAGTACTTC
D: .
V: TRBV7-9
J: TRBJ2-7
size: .

CDR3: CASSQADRALAGDSNEQYF
DNA: TGCGCCAGCAGCCAAGCAGACAGGGCCCTAGCGGGAGATAGTAACGAGCAGTACTTC
D: TRBD2
V: TRBV4-1
J: TRBJ2-7
size: .

CDR3: CAGTQGWNTEAFF
DNA: TGTGCCGGAACACAGGGGTGGAACACTGAAGCTTTCTTT
D: TRBD1
V: TRBV28
J: TRBJ1-1
size: once

CDR3: CASSLDRQPGNTTYF
DNA: TGTGCCAGCAGCTTGGACAGGCAACCTGGAAACACCACATATTTT
D: .
V: TRBV5-5
J: TRBJ1-3
size: .

CDR3: CASSGRLAGGEQYF
DNA: TGCGCCAGCAGCGGCCGACTAGCGGGAGGCGAGCAGTACTTC
D: TRBD2
V: TRBV5-1
J: TRBJ2-7
size: few

CDR3: CASSAPLAGVFYEQYF
DNA: TGTGCCAGCAGTGCGCCACTAGCGGGAGTTTTCTACGAGCAGTACTTC
D: TRBD2
V: TRBV2
J: TRBJ2-7
size: .

CDR3: CASSLNSGRVQETQYF
DNA: TGTGCCAGCAGTCTAAATAGCGGGAGGGTCCAAGAGACCCAGTACTTC
D: TRBD2
V: TRBV28
J: TRBJ2-5
size: few

CDR3: CASRRDSGGGANVLTF
DNA: TGTGCCAGCAGACGGGACAGCGGCGGTGGGGCCAACGTCCTGACTTTC
D: TRBD1
V: TRBV2
J: TRBJ2-6
size: few

CDR3: CASSFGQGRQETQYF
DNA: TGTGCCAGCAGTTTCGGACAGGGACGTCAAGAGACCCAGTACTTC
D: TRBD1
V: TRBV27
J: TRBJ2-5
size: many

CDR3: CAISDGGSGHGTDTQYF
DNA: TGTGCCATCAGTGACGGGGGTAGCGGGCACGGCACAGATACGCAGTATTTT
D: TRBD2
V: TRBV10-3
J: TRBJ2-3
size: many

CDR3: CSVVLAGSYNEQFF
DNA: TGCAGCGTTGTATTAGCGGGGTCCTACAATGAGCAGTTCTTC
D: TRBD2
V: TRBV29-1
J: TRBJ2-1
size: many

CDR3: CASSWTSGGDYEQYF
DNA: TGTGCCAGCAGCTGGACTAGCGGGGGGGACTACGAGCAGTACTTC
D: TRBD2
V: TRBV7-9
J: TRBJ2-7
size: few

CDR3: CASSLISGQAPGDEQFF
DNA: TGTGCCAGCAGCTTGATATCGGGACAGGCCCCAGGAGATGAGCAGTTCTTC
D: TRBD1
V: TRBV5-6
J: TRBJ2-1
size: .

CDR3: CGARLAGDEQFF
DNA: TGCGGTGCGAGACTAGCGGGAGATGAGCAGTTCTTC
D: TRBD2
V: TRBV20-1
J: TRBJ2-1
size: .

CDR3: CASSEEWSVSLQFF
DNA: TGTGCCAGCAGTGAAGAATGGTCAGTAAGTTTGCAGTTCTTC
D: .
V: TRBV6-1
J: TRBJ2-1
size: .

CDR3: CASSEQAGGADTQYF
DNA: TGTGCCAGCAGTGAACAAGCGGGAGGTGCAGATACGCAGTATTTT
D: TRBD2
V: TRBV2
J: TRBJ2-3
size: few

CDR3: CSARDISQHNEQFF
DNA: TGCAGTGCTAGAGATATAAGTCAGCACAATGAGCAGTTCTTC
D: .
V: TRBV20-1
J: TRBJ2-1
size: .

CDR3: CSARPLGDSETTEAFF
DNA: TGCAGTGCTAGACCGCTAGGGGACAGTGAGACGACTGAAGCTTTCTTT
D: TRBD1
V: TRBV20-1
J: TRBJ1-1
size: .

CDR3: CASSETSGSSEQYF
DNA: TGTGCCAGCTCAGAGACTAGCGGGAGCTCCGAGCAGTACTTC
D: TRBD2
V: TRBV18
J: TRBJ2-7
size: few

CDR3: CASTLISGGRGELFF
DNA: TGTGCCAGCACCCTAATTAGCGGCGGACGGGGGGAGCTGTTTTTT
D: .
V: TRBV28
J: TRBJ2-2
size: .

CDR3: CSARDTGQGYGYTF
DNA: TGCAGTGCTAGAGATACAGGACAGGGATATGGCTACACCTTC
D: TRBD1
V: TRBV20-1
J: TRBJ1-2
size: few

CDR3: CASSLRGPANTEAFF
DNA: TGTGCCAGCAGTCTAAGAGGTCCGGCGAACACTGAAGCTTTCTTT
D: .
V: TRBV27
J: TRBJ1-1
size: .

CDR3: CASSREIYGYTF
DNA: TGTGCCAGCAGTCGAGAGATCTATGGCTACACCTTC
D: .
V: TRBV6-6
J: TRBJ1-2
size: .

CDR3: CASSFGLPTGELFF
DNA: TGTGCCAGCAGCTTTGGACTTCCAACCGGGGAGCTGTTTTTT
D: .
V: TRBV7-2
J: TRBJ2-2
size: .

CDR3: CSVRGLAGESTDTQYF
DNA: TGCAGCGTCCGGGGACTAGCGGGGGAGAGCACAGATACGCAGTATTTT
D: TRBD2
V: TRBV29-1
J: TRBJ2-3
size: many

CDR3: CASSKRDRYGYTF
DNA: TGCGCCAGCAGTAAACGGGACAGATATGGCTACACCTTC
D: TRBD1
V: TRBV10-2
J: TRBJ1-2
size: few

CDR3: CASSLVSGQGVHGYTF
DNA: TGTGCCAGCAGCTTAGTATCGGGACAGGGGGTACATGGCTACACCTTC
D: TRBD1
V: TRBV7-9
J: TRBJ1-2
size: .

CDR3: CASSERLAGTYNEQFF
DNA: TGTGCCAGCAGTGAGAGGCTAGCGGGAACCTACAATGAGCAGTTCTTC
D: TRBD2
V: TRBV2
J: TRBJ2-1
size: once

CDR3: CASSFAKNQPQHF
DNA: TGTGCCAGCAGTTTTGCCAAGAATCAGCCCCAGCATTTT
D: .
V: TRBV12-3/TRBV12-4
J: TRBJ1-5
size: .

CDR3: CASSMPGLLRVSADTQYF
DNA: TGTGCCAGCAGCATGCCGGGACTCCTGAGAGTGAGCGCAGATACGCAGTATTTT
D: .
V: TRBV12-3/TRBV12-4
J: TRBJ2-3
size: .

CDR3: CSAENVAEQFF
DNA: TGCAGTGCAGAGAACGTTGCTGAGCAGTTCTTC
D: .
V: TRBV20-1
J: TRBJ2-1
size: .

CDR3: CASSLSAGWGNTEAFF
DNA: TGTGCCAGCAGTTTATCGGCAGGGTGGGGGAACACTGAAGCTTTCTTT
D: .
V: TRBV27
J: TRBJ1-1
size: few

CDR3: CASSQGLALRSGEQFF
DNA: TGTGCCAGCAGCCAAGGCCTAGCGTTAAGATCGGGTGAGCAGTTCTTC
D: .
V: TRBV3-1
J: TRBJ2-1
size: .